These 22 T cell receptor beta chains were sequenced from one sample in a study of shared clonotypes between healthy human individuals. Clones were read by immunoSEQ multiplex PCR, and TCRdb kept only the in-frame ones, dropping some. The table has some 1.5 million clones, around 97% seen once. The specimen sequenced was naive CD4+ T cells sorted from blood. Subset meaning: CD45RA+ positively selected. These receptors were taken from a man between 25 and 39 years old in good health.

This rearrangement joins TRBV10-3 to TRBJ1-5; TRBD1 might be the D (5 bases). The ends were cut back, 3 bases at V and 8 bases at J, with 11 bases in the middle. Germline V gene data show CDR1 as ENHRY and CDR2 as SYGVKD. The CDR3 runs to 13 residues. CDR3 coding DNA: TGTGCCATCAGTGACCCCCAAGGGGAGCCCCAGCATTTT. Residues: CAISDPQGEPQHF.

This chain connects TRBV7-3 to TRBJ2-7, with 10 bases matching TRBD1. The CDR3 is 13 amino acids. Germline V gives CDR1 SGHTA, CDR2 FQGTGA. The V and J ends lost 5 bases and 3 bases, in that order; junction bases with no gene match: 1. The CDR3 sequence is CASSRTGGYEQYF. CDR3 coding DNA: TGTGCCAGCAGCCGGACAGGGGGCTACGAGCAGTACTTC.

The rearrangement joins TRBV9 to TRBJ2-3; 13 bases line up with TRBD2. In germline, CDR1 is SGDLS, CDR2 YYNGEE. The junction had 6 bases not matched to a gene; V was cut back by 3 bases and J by 2 bases. This CDR3 spans 17 amino acids. The CDR3 nucleotides read TGTGCCAGCAGCGGGCGACTAGCGGGAGGCCCCACAGATACGCAGTATTTT. The encoded protein is CASSGRLAGGPTDTQYF.

This chain joins TRBV7-2 and TRBJ2-5; TRBD1 matches 7 bases. Germline CDR1 SGHTA, CDR2 FQGNSA. J was trimmed by 5 bases and V by 2 bases; bases with no gene match: 5. CDR3 length: 14 amino acids. The CDR3 DNA follows: TGTGCCAGCAGCTTAATTAGGGGGCAGGAGACCCAGTACTTC. Its protein is CASSLIRGQETQYF.

The sample holds one count of this clone. The chain has TRBV5-4 and TRBJ2-1, with 9 bases matching TRBD2. CDR3 length equals 17 residues. Germline assignment: CDR1 SGHNT and CDR2 YYREEE (reference sequence). With V trimmed by 3 bases and J by 3 bases, 10 bases remained unmatched. The CDR3 DNA reads TGTGCCAGCAGCTCGGTGGAGGCGGGAGGGAACTACAATGAGCAGTTCTTC. Translation: CASSSVEAGGNYNEQFF.

This clone was seen a single time. The V gene is TRBV10-3, the J gene TRBJ1-5, with no clear D. Between the trimmed V and J ends, which lost 3 bases and 0 bases, there was a span of 6 bases. CDR1 ENHRY and CDR2 SYGVKD come from the germline V gene. The CDR3 totals 14 residues. The CDR3, as DNA: TGTGCCATCAGTGAAGGGATTAGCAATCAGCCCCAGCATTTT. Translated: CAISEGISNQPQHF.

This chain joins TRBV6-4 and TRBJ2-2; D tentatively fits TRBD1 or TRBD2 (5 bases each). Germline V lookup: CDR1 MRHNA, CDR2 SNTAGT. The V end was cut by 9 bases, the J end by 5 bases, with 13 bases between. The CDR3 totals 13 residues. The CDR3 here is CARDWGVTGELFF. The DNA for the CDR3 is TGTGCCAGGGACTGGGGCGTTACCGGGGAGCTGTTTTTT.

The rearrangement links TRBV25-1 to TRBJ2-1, with a tentative D call TRBD2 (5 bases). Trimming pared 1 base from V and 2 bases from J, leaving 12 bases between. The CDR3 is made up of 16 amino acids. Germline loops: CDR1 MGHDK, CDR2 SYGVNS. CDR3 protein: CASSESGGGAYNEQFF. The CDR3 DNA reads TGTGCCAGCAGTGAATCGGGCGGAGGAGCCTACAATGAGCAGTTCTTC.

V is TRBV5-6 and J is TRBJ2-7; weak D call: TRBD2 (6 bases). Germline values: CDR1 SGHDT, CDR2 YYEEEE. The CDR3 totals 16 residues. V was clipped by 5 bases and J by 1 base, with 19 bases between them. CDR3 protein: CASSIKQAGRSYEQYF. The CDR3 DNA is TGTGCCAGCAGTATCAAGCAAGCGGGTAGGTCCTACGAGCAGTACTTC.

The chain combines TRBV7-2 with TRBJ1-1; no definite D call. The CDR3 contains 14 residues. V was shortened by 5 bases and J by 1 base, with 11 bases between the two germline ends. CDR1 is SGHTA, CDR2 FQGNSA, per germline. The CDR3 DNA sequence: TGTGCCAGCAGCACTTACAAGAAGAACACTGAAGCTTTCTTT. It specifies CASSTYKKNTEAFF.

V is TRBV6-1 and J is TRBJ2-5; D is undetermined. The V end lost 5 bases, the J end lost 6 bases, and 19 bases lay between the germline ends. Germline V CDR1 and CDR2: MNHNS, SASEGT. CDR3 length equals 15 residues. The CDR3 loop is CASSTLSSGPKTQYF. Here the CDR3 DNA reads TGTGCCAGCAGTACCTTAAGCTCCGGCCCAAAGACCCAGTACTTC.

CDR3 protein: CASSDLLGDTGELFF. In DNA, the CDR3 is TGTGCCAGCAGTGACCTCCTAGGAGACACCGGGGAGCTGTTTTTT. J is TRBJ2-2 and V is TRBV28; D remains ambiguous. V was cut by 5 bases and J by 3 bases, with 13 bases left in between. CDR3 size: 15 residues. Germline V lookup: CDR1 MDHEN, CDR2 SYDVKM. The full variable domain, its missing parts supplied by reference TRBV28 and TRBJ2-2, is DVKVTQSSRYLVKRTGEKVFLECVQDMDHENMFWYRQDPGLGLRLIYFSYDVKMKEKGDIPEGYSVSREKKERFSLILESASTNQTSMYLCASSDLLGDTGELFFGEGSRLTVL.

V usage is TRBV29-1 and J usage is TRBJ1-1; TRBD1 is a possible D gene (6 bases). V was cut by 2 bases and J by 2 bases, with 12 bases left in between. In germline, CDR1 is SQVTM, CDR2 ANQGSEA. The CDR3 is made up of 14 amino acids. The CDR3 spells CSVEKPGVNTEAFF. CDR3 DNA sequence: TGCAGCGTTGAAAAGCCAGGGGTAAACACTGAAGCTTTCTTT.

The genes are TRBV5-6 and TRBJ2-7; 16 nucleotides match TRBD2. The CDR3 is 18 amino acids. J was trimmed by 6 bases and V by 0 bases; bases with no gene match: 9. CDR1 and CDR2 (germline): SGHDT, YYEEEE. The CDR3 DNA follows: TGTGCCAGCAGCTTGGCCGTCGGGACTAGCGGGAGGGCCGTCGAGCAGTACTTC. This codes for CASSLAVGTSGRAVEQYF.

V gene TRBV7-3 combines with J gene TRBJ2-3; TRBD1 might be the D (7 bases). CDR3 length: 16 amino acids. Germline V gene lookup returns CDR1 SGHTA and CDR2 FQGTGA. V was cut by 3 bases and J by 3 bases, with 16 bases left in between. The DNA for the CDR3 is TGTGCCAGCAGCTTGACAGGGTGGGGAGGAACAGATACGCAGTATTTT. It translates to CASSLTGWGGTDTQYF.

This chain joins TRBV5-6 and TRBJ2-4; D tentatively reads TRBD1 or TRBD2 (5 bases each). Trimming pared 3 bases from V and 0 bases from J, leaving 13 bases between. The germline V gene encodes CDR1 SGHDT and CDR2 YYEEEE. The CDR3 has 16 residues. The DNA of the CDR3 is TGTGCCAGCAGCTCGGGACCCATACTAGCCAAAAACATTCAGTACTTC. This translates into CASSSGPILAKNIQYF.

CDR3 protein: CASSPWDSSYNEQFF. In DNA, the CDR3 is TGTGCCAGCTCACCCTGGGACAGCTCCTACAATGAGCAGTTCTTC. The V call is TRBV18, the J call TRBJ2-1, with 7 bases lining up with TRBD1. This CDR3 has 15 amino acids. Germline V gene data show CDR1 as KGHSH and CDR2 as LQKENI. V was clipped by 3 bases and J by 0 bases; unmatched bases: 2. The variable domain in full, with the rest retrieved from reference TRBV18 and TRBJ2-1, is NAGVMQNPRHLVRRRGQEARLRCSPMKGHSHVYWYRQLPEEGLKFMVYLQKENIIDESGMPKERFSAEFPKEGPSILRIQQVVRGDSAAYFCASSPWDSSYNEQFFGPGTRLTVL.

The chain links TRBV18 to TRBJ2-4, with D unclear. V was clipped by 3 bases and J by 0 bases, with 12 bases between them. The CDR3 extends over 16 amino acids. CDR1 KGHSH and CDR2 LQKENI come from the germline V gene. The CDR3 DNA sequence: TGTGCCAGCTCACCCCCATACATACTAGCCAAAAACATTCAGTACTTC. It translates to CASSPPYILAKNIQYF.

V usage is TRBV30 and J usage is TRBJ1-2; 8 bases match TRBD1. The germline V gene has CDR1 GTSNPN and CDR2 SVGIG (reference sequence). The CDR3 runs 13 residues. With V trimmed by 5 bases and J by 9 bases, 11 bases remained unmatched. CDR3: CAWQGQAIRSYTF. The CDR3 DNA reads as TGTGCCTGGCAGGGACAGGCCATTAGGAGCTACACCTTC.

This clone was recorded only once. The chain is built from TRBV27 and TRBJ2-5; 9 positions agree with TRBD2. The germline CDR1 and CDR2 sequences are MNHEY and SMNVEV (reference sequence). The CDR3 spans 16 residues. V trimming: 2 bases; J trimming: 2 bases; junction bases outside the gene matches: 6. CDR3 DNA: TGTGCCAGCAGTTTAATTGGCGGGAGGGGGCAAGAGACCCAGTACTTC. As protein: CASSLIGGRGQETQYF.

This chain connects TRBV18 to TRBJ2-1; 9 bases are shared with TRBD2. The CDR3 sequence is 16 residues long. Germline assignment: CDR1 KGHSH and CDR2 LQKENI. Trimming cost V 6 bases and J 8 bases; bases outside gene matches: 14. The CDR3 bases are TGTGCCAGCTCTACGGGTCCAGCGGGAGGCGGGGATGAGCAGTTCTTC. The encoded protein is CASSTGPAGGGDEQFF.

This chain joins TRBV7-2 and TRBJ1-5; tentative D call: TRBD1 (5 bases). The CDR3 loop spans 13 amino acids. V shed 5 bases and J shed 6 bases, with 11 bases lying between them. Germline V CDR1 and CDR2: SGHTA, FQGNSA. The CDR3 is CASSLDNGQPQHF. Here the CDR3 DNA reads TGTGCCAGCAGCCTGGACAACGGTCAGCCCCAGCATTTT.